The clone carrying this T cell receptor (beta chain) came up many times. Its antigen is currently unknown. The source of the sample is a study of T cells in Graves' hyperthyroidism and ophthalmopathy. Across the whole study: Peripheral blood specimens were obtained at initial diagnosis, prior to any treatment.

Thyroid ultrasound, orbital computed tomography, clinical symptoms, and serum thyroxine and TRAb underpinned diagnoses. The authors obtained PBMCs from over 7.5 ml of fresh peripheral blood. Findings and caveats of the study: Among thyroid clonotypes expanded above 0.001, most also appeared in blood.

Germline-derived CDR1 and CDR2 are LGHDT and YNNKEL (reference sequence). This CDR3 has 12 residues. V lost 6 bases, J lost 3 bases, and 8 bases lay in between. Amplified regions were TCR beta CDR3 sequences from RNA transcripts. The TCR CDR3 was amplified in a first-round RT-PCR using the HTBI primer set. A single record per CDR3 protein comes from TCRdb applying MiXCR to the multiplex PCR reads. The table shows over 300,000 distinct CDR3 sequences, with roughly an eighth occurring only once. The gene calls are TRBV3-1 and TRBJ2-5; D unclear. Input material: blood. The TCR originated in a woman aged 40 to 55 with Graves' ophthalmopathy. The CDR3 nucleotides read TGTGCCAGCAGTCCTTATGAAGAGACCCAGTACTTC. Protein sequence: CASSPYEETQYF.